This T cell receptor beta chain was recovered during a study of Ad26.COV2.S vaccination and SARS-CoV-2 variants. On the study more broadly: Ad26.COV2.S given intramuscularly, once or twice 56 days apart. Regarding the study as a whole: With respect to non-spike TCR breadth, vaccine and placebo recipients were similar. It is possible that the TCR breadth and depth analyses underestimated the total T cell responses.

Treatment of the sample: around 19 received Ad26.COV2.S at low or high dose, single or two shots; five or six received placebo; per-sample allocation not given. It was on day 63 after the first vaccine or placebo injection that samples were taken. Built on an Ad26 vector, the vaccine expressed Wuhan-strain SARS-CoV-2 spike. Clones were sequenced by immunoSEQ multiplex PCR, and TCRdb holds only the in-frame ones, with some missing. The sample contains 440,000 or so clones, roughly 88% of which appear only once. With V trimmed by 8 bases and J by 10 bases, 14 bases remained unmatched. The CDR3 spans 14 residues. The germline gives CDR1 LNHDA, CDR2 SQIVND (reference sequence). On this clone itself: What it binds is not known.

This specimen was peripheral blood, taken in a trial of Ad26.COV2.S vaccine versus placebo. This chain joins TRBV19 and TRBJ2-1; 7 positions match TRBD1. The clonotype comes from a person aged 18 to 59 who received the Ad26.COV2.S COVID-19 vaccine or a placebo. CDR3 sequence: CASSEGDSRTEQFF. The CDR3 nucleotides are TGTGCCAGTTCCGAGGGGGACAGCCGGACCGAGCAGTTCTTC.